This TCR beta chain comes out of a study of blood T cell repertoires in COVID-19. Across the whole study: Sources were T cells, B-cell-depleted T cells, or PBMCs; the material itself was cDNA or gDNA.

From germline, CDR1 is WNHNN and CDR2 SYGVQD (reference sequence). The V gene end was trimmed by 5 bases and the J gene end by 1 base; junction bases not matched to a gene: 3. The CDR3 has 15 amino acids. Original processing notes: Estimated nucleated cell counts came from reference gene primer amplification. TCRdb's copy holds only in-frame clones and misses some; the assay was immunoSEQ multiplex PCR. V and J calls and clone size are as listed in that table; D and trimming were resolved from the DNA. The sample records 85,000 to 100,000 clones, approximately 80% being singletons. V and J are TRBV10-1 and TRBJ2-5; 11 bases align to TRBD2. The sequencing sample was made of peripheral blood. This clonotype originated in a human donor in a cohort sampled during active COVID-19. In nucleotides, the CDR3 is TGCGCCAGCAGTTTCGGACTAGCGGGCCAAGAGACCCAGTACTTC. It yields the protein CASSFGLAGQETQYF.